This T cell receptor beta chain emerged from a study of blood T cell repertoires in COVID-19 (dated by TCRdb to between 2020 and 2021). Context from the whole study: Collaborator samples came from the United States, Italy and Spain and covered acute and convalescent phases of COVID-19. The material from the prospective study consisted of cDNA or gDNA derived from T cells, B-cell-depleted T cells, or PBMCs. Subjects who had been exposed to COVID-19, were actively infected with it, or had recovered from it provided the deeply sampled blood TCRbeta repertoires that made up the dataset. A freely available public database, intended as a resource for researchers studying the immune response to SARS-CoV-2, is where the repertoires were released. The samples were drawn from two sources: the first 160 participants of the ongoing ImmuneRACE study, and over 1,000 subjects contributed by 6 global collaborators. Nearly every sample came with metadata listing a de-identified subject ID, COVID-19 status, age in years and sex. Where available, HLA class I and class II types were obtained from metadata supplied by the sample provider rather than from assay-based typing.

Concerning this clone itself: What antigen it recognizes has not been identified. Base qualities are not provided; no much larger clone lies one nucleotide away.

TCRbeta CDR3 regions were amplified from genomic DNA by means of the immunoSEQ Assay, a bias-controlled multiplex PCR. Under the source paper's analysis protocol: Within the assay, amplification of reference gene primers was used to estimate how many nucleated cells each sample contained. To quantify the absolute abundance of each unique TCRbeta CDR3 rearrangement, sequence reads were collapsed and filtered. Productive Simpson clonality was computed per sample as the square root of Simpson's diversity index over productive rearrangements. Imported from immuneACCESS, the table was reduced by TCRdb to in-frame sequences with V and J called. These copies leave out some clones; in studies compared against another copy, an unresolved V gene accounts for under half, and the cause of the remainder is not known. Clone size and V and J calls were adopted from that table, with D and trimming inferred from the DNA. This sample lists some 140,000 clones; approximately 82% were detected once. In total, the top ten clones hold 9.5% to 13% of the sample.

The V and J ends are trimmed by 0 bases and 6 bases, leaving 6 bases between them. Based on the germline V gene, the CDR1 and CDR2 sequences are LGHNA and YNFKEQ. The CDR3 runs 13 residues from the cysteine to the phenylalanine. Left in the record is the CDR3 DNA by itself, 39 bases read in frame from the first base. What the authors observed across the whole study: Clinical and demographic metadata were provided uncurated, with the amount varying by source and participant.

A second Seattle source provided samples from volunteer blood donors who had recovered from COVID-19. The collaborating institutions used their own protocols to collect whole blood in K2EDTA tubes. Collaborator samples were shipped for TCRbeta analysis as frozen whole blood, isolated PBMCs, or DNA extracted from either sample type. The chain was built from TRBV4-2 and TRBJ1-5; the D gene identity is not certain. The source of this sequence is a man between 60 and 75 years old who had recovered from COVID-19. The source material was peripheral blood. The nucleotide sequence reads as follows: TGTGCCAGCAGCCAAGATAGTGTTCAGCCCCAGCATTTT. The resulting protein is CASSQDSVQPQHF.